Listed below are T cell receptor beta chains from one sample, sequenced in a study of neurological immune-mediated disorders. TCRdb re-called the 5' RACE reads through MiXCR, storing one row per CDR3 protein. The data hold about 50,000 distinct CDR3 sequences, with around a tenth observed a single time. Material for sequencing was PBMCs. The receptor set was obtained from a man between 65 and 85 years old with HTLV-1-associated myelopathy (HAM/TSP). Each CDR3 is given with its conserved first and last residue. A D gene is named only where the DNA matches it firmly. Clone size is given for some rows only: seen once, a few or many times, or a class if the clone is expanded.

size	V	J	D	length	DNA	CDR3
many	TRBV5-1	TRBJ2-6	-	17	TGCGCCAGCAGCTCGAGACAGGTTACCTCTGGGGCCAACGTCCTGACTTTC	CASSSRQVTSGANVLTF
many	TRBV15	TRBJ2-7	-	14	TGTGCCACCAGCAGGTTTGGGGGTTCCTACGAGCAGTACTTC	CATSRFGGSYEQYF
many	TRBV28	TRBJ1-1	TRBD1	14	TGTGCCAGCAGGCCACAGGGGGCGGGCACTGAAGCTTTCTTT	CASRPQGAGTEAFF
-	TRBV14	TRBJ2-5	-	17	TGTGCCAGCAGCCAATCGAGATTGAGGGACGTTCGGGAGACCCAGTACTTC	CASSQSRLRDVRETQYF
many	TRBV4-3	TRBJ2-1	-	16	TGCGCCAGCAGCCAAGTCCACGGTCCCTCCTACAATGAGCAGTTCTTC	CASSQVHGPSYNEQFF
many	TRBV24-1	TRBJ1-2	-	13	TGTGCCACCAGTGATTTTTCAGGCGGTGGCTACACCTTC	CATSDFSGGGYTF
few	TRBV2	TRBJ2-7	TRBD1	13	TGTGCCAGCAGAGCCACAGGGGGCTACGAGCAGTACTTC	CASRATGGYEQYF
many	TRBV5-1	TRBJ2-7	TRBD1	14	TGCGCCAGCAGTTTAGGCAGGGGGCTTTACGAGCAGTACTTC	CASSLGRGLYEQYF
many	TRBV5-1	TRBJ2-3	TRBD1	16	TGCGCCAGCAGCGGCGGACAGGACTCTAGCACAGATACGCAGTATTTT	CASSGGQDSSTDTQYF
many	TRBV10-2	TRBJ1-5	-	12	TGCGCCAGCCGGCCATCCAATCAGCCCCAGCATTTT	CASRPSNQPQHF
few	TRBV7-2	TRBJ2-3	TRBD2	16	TGTGCCAGCAGCCCTACTAGCGGACTAACCACAGATACGCAGTATTTT	CASSPTSGLTTDTQYF
many	TRBV25-1	TRBJ2-2	-	12	TGTGCCAGCAGTGATCGCACCGGGGAGCTGTTTTTT	CASSDRTGELFF
many	TRBV5-1	TRBJ2-1	TRBD2	14	TGCGCCAGCAGCACCTTAGCGGGAGCAAATGAGCAGTTCTTC	CASSTLAGANEQFF
many	TRBV10-3	TRBJ2-3	TRBD1	14	TGTGCCATCAGTCCGGACAGGGGAGGAGATACGCAGTATTTT	CAISPDRGGDTQYF
many	TRBV7-2	TRBJ1-2	-	14	TGTGCCAGCCGAACCGGGCCGTCGAGCCATGGCTACACCTTC	CASRTGPSSHGYTF
-	TRBV28	TRBJ1-1	-	15	TGTGCCAGCAGTCCTTCTGCCGGCGGAAACACTGAAGCTTTCTTT	CASSPSAGGNTEAFF
many	TRBV6-5	TRBJ1-1	-	13	TGTGCCAGCAGCCCCGGGACCAGACTGGGAGCTTTCTTT	CASSPGTRLGAFF
once	TRBV7-9	TRBJ2-1	-	16	TGTGCCAGCAGCTTAGCGGGACTGACAATTAACAATGAGCAGTTCTTC	CASSLAGLTINNEQFF
many	TRBV12-3/TRBV12-4	TRBJ2-2	TRBD2	14	TGTGCCAGCAGACCCGGGAGGGCCGCCGGGGAGCTGTTTTTT	CASRPGRAAGELFF
many	TRBV5-1	TRBJ2-3	TRBD2	14	TGCGCCAGCGTCTCCGGGAGGGCCTTAGATACGCAGTATTTT	CASVSGRALDTQYF
-	TRBV7-9	TRBJ1-1	-	15	TGTGTCAGCAGCCCTCGGACAGTGCAGAACACTGAAGCTTTCTTT	CVSSPRTVQNTEAFF
many	TRBV12-3/TRBV12-4	TRBJ2-7	-	15	TGTGCCAGCTCCCTGGGGGACTTTTCGTCCTACGAGCAGTACTTC	CASSLGDFSSYEQYF
many	TRBV25-1	TRBJ2-5	-	15	TGTGCCAGCAGTTCTCCCCAAGGGGGGGTCCAGACCCAGTACTTC	CASSSPQGGVQTQYF
many	TRBV20-1	TRBJ2-5	TRBD2	14	TGCAGTGCTGACCCCCAGGCTAGCGGAGAGACCCAGTACTTC	CSADPQASGETQYF
many	TRBV6-5	TRBJ2-7	-	16	TGTGCCAGCAGTTACATAAAATTTGAGTACGCCTACGAGCAGTACTTC	CASSYIKFEYAYEQYF
-	TRBV18	TRBJ2-3	-	14	TGTGCCAGCTCACCAATGCCAGGGACAGATACGCAGTATTTT	CASSPMPGTDTQYF
many	TRBV18	TRBJ2-5	-	13	TGTGCCAGCTCACCGGGGGCAGCGGAGACCCAGTACTTC	CASSPGAAETQYF
many	TRBV6-2/TRBV6-3	TRBJ1-2	-	13	TGTGCCAGTGAGGGGAAGAAAGCCTATGGCTACACCTTC	CASEGKKAYGYTF
many	TRBV14	TRBJ2-4	-	13	TGTGCCAGCAGCCAAACGCTTCCAAACATTCAGTACTTC	CASSQTLPNIQYF
many	TRBV12-3/TRBV12-4	TRBJ2-1	TRBD2	14	TGTGCCAGCAGCCGGGGGGGCCACCGGAATGAGCAGTTCTTC	CASSRGGHRNEQFF
many	TRBV7-2	TRBJ2-7	TRBD2	12	TGTGCCAGCGGACTAGCTAAGCTCGAGCAGTACTTC	CASGLAKLEQYF
many	TRBV2	TRBJ2-7	TRBD1	13	TGTGCCAGCAGCGGACAGGGAACCTACGAGCAGTACTTC	CASSGQGTYEQYF
-	TRBV5-6	TRBJ2-3	TRBD1	19	TGTGCCAGCAGCTTTCCCTCGGGACAGGGACTATATAACACATATACGCAGTATTTT	CASSFPSGQGLYNTYTQYF
many	TRBV5-1	TRBJ2-1	TRBD2	15	TGCGCCAGCAGCTTGTTAGCGGGAGTTGACAATGAGCAGTTCTTC	CASSLLAGVDNEQFF
many	TRBV7-9	TRBJ2-5	TRBD1	15	TGTGCCAGCAGCCCCCAGTCCGGGACAGTCTTTATCGGGGACTTC	CASSPQSGTVFIGDF
many	TRBV12-5	TRBJ2-1	TRBD2	15	TGTGCTAGTGGCCGAGGGACTAGCGGGATATATGAGCAGTTCTTC	CASGRGTSGIYEQFF
many	TRBV12-3/TRBV12-4	TRBJ1-1	-	13	TGTGCCAGCAGTTTTAAATCGAACACTGAAGCTTTCTTT	CASSFKSNTEAFF
many	TRBV6-1	TRBJ2-7	-	10	TGTGCCAGCAGCACCTACGAGCAGTACTTC	CASSTYEQYF
many	TRBV20-1	TRBJ2-5	-	15	TGCAGTGCTCAACAACAGGGTCGGGACCAAGAGACCCAGTACTTC	CSAQQQGRDQETQYF
medium-sized	TRBV4-3	TRBJ1-2	-	15	TGCGCCAGCAGCCAAGAAAGGGCGGGGGACTATGGCTACACCTTC	CASSQERAGDYGYTF
-	TRBV11-2	TRBJ2-3	TRBD2	19	TGTGCCAGCAGCTTGGGAACTAGCGGGCACTCTGGTCGGGCAGATACGCAGTATTTT	CASSLGTSGHSGRADTQYF
many	TRBV5-1	TRBJ2-1	TRBD1	14	TGCGCCAGCAGCTTACAGGGGGTTTACAATGAGCAGTTCTTC	CASSLQGVYNEQFF
many	TRBV6-5	TRBJ1-2	-	12	TGTGCCAGCAGTTACGATAACTATGGCTACACCTTC	CASSYDNYGYTF
-	TRBV25-1	TRBJ2-3	-	14	TGTGCCAGCAGTGACCACGGAAAGGATGGACTGCAGTATTTT	CASSDHGKDGLQYF
many	TRBV6-5	TRBJ1-5	-	16	TGTGCCAGCAGTTACTCGAATGGCAACTCGTTAGGCCCCCAGCATTTT	CASSYSNGNSLGPQHF
many	TRBV10-3	TRBJ2-1	TRBD2	13	TGTGCCACCTCGGGGGGCTCCTACAATGAGCAGTTCTTC	CATSGGSYNEQFF
-	TRBV28	TRBJ2-7	-	14	TGTGCCAGCAGTCCCCCCCTGGAGTCGGGCGAGCAGTACTTC	CASSPPLESGEQYF
many	TRBV20-1	TRBJ2-7	TRBD2	13	TGCAGTGCTAGCGGGAGGTCAACCTACGAGCAGTACTTC	CSASGRSTYEQYF
-	TRBV5-1	TRBJ2-3	TRBD1	14	TGCGCCAGCAGACGGACAGGGAGGACAGATACGCAGTATTTT	CASRRTGRTDTQYF
many	TRBV6-5	TRBJ2-2	TRBD2	15	TGTGCCAGCAGGACGGGCGGGAGGGCCCCCGGGGAGCTGTTTTTT	CASRTGGRAPGELFF
many	TRBV29-1	TRBJ2-3	TRBD2	16	TGCAGCGTTGTGGTTTCGACTAGCGGTATCACAGATACGCAGTATTTT	CSVVVSTSGITDTQYF
many	TRBV2	TRBJ2-1	-	13	TGTGCCAGCGGGGGGAGCTCCTACAATGAGCAGTTCTTC	CASGGSSYNEQFF
-	TRBV6-2/TRBV6-3	TRBJ2-5	TRBD1	15	TGTGCCGGCTTGGAGACAGGGGGCCTGGGAAAGACCCAGTACTTC	CAGLETGGLGKTQYF
many	TRBV6-5	TRBJ2-1	-	14	TGTGCCAGCAGTTACGGGTCGCCGGGGGCCGCGCAGTTCTTC	CASSYGSPGAAQFF
many	TRBV4-1	TRBJ1-6	-	16	TGCGCCAGCAGCCAAGTGATTGGCAGGGATAATTCACCCCTCCACTTT	CASSQVIGRDNSPLHF